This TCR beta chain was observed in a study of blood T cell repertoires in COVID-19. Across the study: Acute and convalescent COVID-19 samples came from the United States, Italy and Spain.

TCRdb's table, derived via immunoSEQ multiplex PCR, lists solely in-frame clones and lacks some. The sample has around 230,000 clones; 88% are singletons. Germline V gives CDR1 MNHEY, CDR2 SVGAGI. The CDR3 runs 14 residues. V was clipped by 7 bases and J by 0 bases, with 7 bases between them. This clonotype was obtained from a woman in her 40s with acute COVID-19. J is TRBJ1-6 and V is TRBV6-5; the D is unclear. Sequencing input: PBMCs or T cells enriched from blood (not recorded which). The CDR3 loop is CASKESSYNSPLHF. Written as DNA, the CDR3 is TGTGCCAGCAAAGAGAGCTCCTATAATTCACCCCTCCACTTT.